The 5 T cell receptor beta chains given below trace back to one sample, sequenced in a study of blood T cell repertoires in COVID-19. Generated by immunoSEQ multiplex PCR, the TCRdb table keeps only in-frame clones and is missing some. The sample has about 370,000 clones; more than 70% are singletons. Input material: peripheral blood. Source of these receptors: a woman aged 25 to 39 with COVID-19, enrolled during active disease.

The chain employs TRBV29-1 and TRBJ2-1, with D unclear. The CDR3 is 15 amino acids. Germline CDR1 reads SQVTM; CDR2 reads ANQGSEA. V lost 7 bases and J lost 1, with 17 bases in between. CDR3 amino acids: CSATGSPSSYNEQFF. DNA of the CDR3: TGCAGCGCAACCGGGTCCCCATCATCCTACAATGAGCAGTTCTTC.

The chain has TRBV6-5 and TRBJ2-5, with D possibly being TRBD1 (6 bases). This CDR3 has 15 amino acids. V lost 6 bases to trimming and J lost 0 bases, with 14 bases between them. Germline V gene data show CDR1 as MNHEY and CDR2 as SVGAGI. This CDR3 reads CASRPYREHQETQYF. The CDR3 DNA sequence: TGTGCCAGCAGACCCTACAGGGAACACCAAGAGACCCAGTACTTC.

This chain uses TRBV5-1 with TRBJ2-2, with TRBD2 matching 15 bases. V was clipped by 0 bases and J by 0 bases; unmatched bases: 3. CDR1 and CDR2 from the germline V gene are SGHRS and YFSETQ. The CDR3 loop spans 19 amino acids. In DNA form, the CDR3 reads TGCGCCAGCAGCTTGGTGGGACTAGCGGGAGGCACGAACACCGGGGAGCTGTTTTTT. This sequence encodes CASSLVGLAGGTNTGELFF.

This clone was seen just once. The CDR3 loop reads CAWQIRGGPIDEQFF. In DNA form, the CDR3 reads TGTGCCTGGCAAATAAGGGGGGGCCCTATAGATGAGCAGTTCTTC. This chain joins TRBV30 and TRBJ2-1, with D maybe TRBD2 (7 bases). Trimming shortened V by 5 bases and J by 8 bases, and 22 bases separated the two germline ends. CDR1 and CDR2 (germline): GTSNPN, SVGIG (reference sequence). This CDR3 has 15 amino acids. The full variable domain, rest sourced from reference TRBV30 and TRBJ2-1, is SQTIHQWPATLVQPVGSPLSLECTVEGTSNPNLYWYRQAAGRGLQLLFYSVGIGQISSEVPQNLSASRPQDRQFILSSKKLLLSDSGFYLCAWQIRGGPIDEQFFGPGTRLTVL.

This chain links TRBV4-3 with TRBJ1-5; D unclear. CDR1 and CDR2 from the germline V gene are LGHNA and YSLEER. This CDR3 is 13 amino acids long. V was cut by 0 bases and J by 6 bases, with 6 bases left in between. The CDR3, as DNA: TGCGCCAGCAGCCAAGATTTTAGTCAGCCCCAGCATTTT. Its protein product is CASSQDFSQPQHF.